This T cell receptor beta chain was obtained from a study of T cell repertoires in cytomegalovirus infection. A single record per CDR3 protein comes from TCRdb applying MiXCR to the reads. The data show approximately 1,000,000 distinct CDR3 sequences, with 31% seen just once and under 15% held by the top ten. About this clonotype itself: Its antigen remains unidentified.

The sequencing used cultured CD8+ T cells from PBMCs, collected from culture after CMV antigen stimulation. The clonotype was recovered from a human donor in good health (CMV status not recorded). Some clones in this sample may be carry-over from other donors' samples.

The CDR3 coding sequence is TGTGCCAGCAGCTTAACTCATTCCGCTGGAAACACCATATATTTT. It yields the protein CASSLTHSAGNTIYF. This rearrangement joins TRBV7-6 to TRBJ1-3; D is ambiguous. Trimming stripped 2 bases from V and 2 bases from J, with 10 bases between. The germline CDR1 and CDR2 sequences are SGHVS and FNYEAQ. CDR3 length: 15 residues.